This T cell receptor beta chain was documented in a study of T cells after posttransplantation cyclophosphamide. TCRdb's copy holds only in-frame clones and misses some; the assay was immunoSEQ multiplex PCR. Of some 10,000 clones listed, roughly 90% were seen once; the top ten hold roughly 29%. Methotrexate plus calcineurin inhibitor accompanied controls' myeloablative marrow transplants; sampling was 1 year later. The sample in question was PBMCs, obtained after an allogeneic stem cell transplant with a calcineurin inhibitor and methotrexate. This clonotype was sampled from a male patient younger than 45 who received an allogeneic stem cell transplant from an unrelated donor, was CMV-positive, and had no GVHD. Some of the T cells might come from the graft donor.

CDR3 coding DNA: TGTGCCAGCAGCTTCCGAGAGACCCAGTACTTC. Amino acids: CASSFRETQYF. The chain links TRBV11-1 to TRBJ2-5, with D unclear. V dropped 3 bases and J dropped 4 bases, with 3 bases sitting between them. From germline, CDR1 is SGHAT and CDR2 FQDESV (reference sequence). The CDR3 extends over 11 amino acids.